This passage covers 11 T cell receptor beta chains from one sample sequenced in a study of T cells in Graves' hyperthyroidism and ophthalmopathy (dated by TCRdb to the late 2010s). The method was multiplex PCR. Sequencing instrument: Illumina HiSeq 2000. The TCR beta CDR3 regions were amplified from the RNA transcripts. For the first round of RT-PCR on the TCR CDR3, the HTBI primer set was used together with the Qiagen OneStep RT-PCR kit. The raw public reads went through TCRdb reprocessing: fastp at Q25, MiXCR clone calling, in-frame beta chains kept. Identical CDR3 protein sequences are pooled into one entry, listed with their most common genes and DNA. For this sample there are roughly 350,000 distinct CDR3 sequences; roughly 14% appear just once. The ten largest clones capture 15% to 20% of the sample. The sequenced material came from blood. Every receptor here comes from a woman aged 25 to 39 with Graves' ophthalmopathy.

There are many counts of this clonotype. The rearrangement uses TRBV4-1 and TRBJ2-7; D is perhaps TRBD1 (6 bases). The V gene's germline CDR1 is MGHRA and CDR2 YSYEKL. This CDR3 is built from 15 residues. The V end lost 4 bases, the J end lost 2 bases, and 15 bases lay between the germline ends. The CDR3 sequence is CASSPLPGTTYEQYF. In DNA form, the CDR3 reads TGCGCCAGCAGCCCCTTGCCCGGGACAACCTACGAGCAGTACTTC.

This clonotype has just a few counts. This chain joins TRBV24-1 and TRBJ2-3, with TRBD1 identical over 9 bases. The germline V gene encodes CDR1 KGHDR and CDR2 SFDVKD. With V trimmed by 4 bases and J by 2 bases, 6 bases remained unmatched. This CDR3 contains 16 residues. This CDR3 reads CATSERTGEFTDTQYF. Written as DNA, the CDR3 is TGTGCCACCAGTGAGCGGACAGGGGAATTCACAGATACGCAGTATTTT.

This clonotype showed up many times. The rearrangement links TRBV25-1 to TRBJ2-5; tentatively, D is TRBD2 (6 bases). This CDR3 region has 18 residues. The V gene lost 1 base and the J gene lost 5 bases, with 23 bases spanning the gap. Germline CDR1 and CDR2: MGHDK and SYGVNS. The DNA for the CDR3 is TGTGCCAGCAGTGAATTTGGAGGGACTGCGGGCGTCAGGGAGACCCAGTACTTC. This gives the protein CASSEFGGTAGVRETQYF.

This clonotype was observed a few times. In DNA form, the CDR3 reads TGCGCCAGCAGCCAAGATTGGGGCACTGAAGCTTTCTTT. Translation: CASSQDWGTEAFF. The rearrangement links TRBV4-1 to TRBJ1-1; D ambiguous. The ends were cut back, 0 bases at V and 4 bases at J, with 6 bases in the middle. This CDR3 is built from 13 residues. The germline V gene encodes CDR1 MGHRA and CDR2 YSYEKL.

At least ten counts were recorded for this clonotype. This rearrangement joins TRBV7-9 to TRBJ1-3; D uncertain. Germline CDR1 SEHNR, CDR2 FQNEAQ (reference sequence). The CDR3 has 14 residues. V lost 0 bases, J lost 0 bases, and 3 bases lay in between. CDR3 nucleotides: TGTGCCAGCAGCTTAGCGGTCTCTGGAAACACCATATATTTT. This codes for CASSLAVSGNTIYF.

The gene calls are TRBV19 and TRBJ1-6; TRBD1 is a possible D gene (6 bases). Trimming took off 10 bases at V and 3 bases at J, with 19 bases between the two ends. Germline CDR1 reads LNHDA; CDR2 reads SQIVND (reference sequence). The CDR3 covers 16 residues. CDR3 protein: CATSSSDSYYNSPLHF. The CDR3 DNA sequence: TGTGCCACCTCCTCTTCGGACAGTTACTATAATTCACCCCTCCACTTT.

The V gene is TRBV11-2, the J gene TRBJ1-2; 10 nucleotides line up with TRBD1. The trim removed 1 base at V and 8 bases at J, leaving 4 bases unmatched. CDR1 is SGHAT, CDR2 FQNNGV, per germline. The CDR3 runs to 14 residues. CDR3 in amino acids: CASSLVGQGTGYTF. The CDR3 region has the DNA TGTGCCAGCAGCTTAGTGGGACAGGGGACCGGCTACACCTTC.

In this sample, this clonotype turned up many times. The gene calls are TRBV9 and TRBJ2-7; 7 positions match TRBD1. Germline assignment: CDR1 SGDLS and CDR2 YYNGEE. Unmatched junction bases numbered 6, after V lost 3 bases and J lost 3 bases. The CDR3 has 14 amino acids. CDR3 region: CASSAEDRNYEQYF. CDR3 DNA sequence: TGTGCCAGCAGCGCGGAGGACAGGAACTACGAGCAGTACTTC.

The CDR3: CASHLGQGEGNQPQHF. The CDR3, as DNA: TGTGCCAGTCACTTAGGACAGGGAGAGGGCAATCAGCCCCAGCATTTT. V usage is TRBV19 and J usage is TRBJ1-5; TRBD1 aligns across 8 bases. The V gene's germline CDR1 is LNHDA and CDR2 SQIVND (reference sequence). Germline trimming cut 8 bases from V and 2 bases from J; bases unmatched to any gene: 11. The CDR3 spans 16 residues.

This clonotype was recorded many times. The chain uses TRBV9 and TRBJ1-1; tentatively, D is TRBD1 (6 bases). The V gene lost 1 base and the J gene lost 4 bases, with 11 bases spanning the gap. The germline V gene encodes CDR1 SGDLS and CDR2 YYNGEE. The CDR3 is made up of 14 amino acids. This CDR3 reads CASSVPGAGTEAFF. As DNA, the CDR3 is TGTGCCAGCAGCGTACCGGGGGCGGGCACTGAAGCTTTCTTT.

The table lists this clonotype with many counts. Compared with germline, one end of the junction differs, possibly owing to a read error. J is TRBJ2-3 and V is TRBV12-3 or TRBV12-4, with a weak D call TRBD1 (6 bases). The CDR3 runs 14 residues. Here the CDR3 DNA reads TGCGCCAGCAGCCTAGGGGGTCCCACAGATACGCAGTATTTT. Translated, it gives CASSLGGPTDTQYF.